The 13 T cell receptor beta chains in this list originate from one sample, sequenced in a study of OX40 agonist ivuxolimab in advanced cancers. The table came from immunoSEQ multiplex PCR; TCRdb's copy has only in-frame clones and leaves some out. The table records about 51,000 clones, roughly 86% of them present only once. The material sequenced was CD4+ or CD8+ T cells sorted from blood, taken in a trial of the OX40 agonist ivuxolimab. Receptor source: an adult with an advanced solid tumor such as melanoma, head and neck, liver or kidney cancer.

The chain couples TRBV5-1 to TRBJ2-5, with 7 bases fitting TRBD2. V gave up 0 bases and J gave up 3 bases; unmatched junction bases: 2. The V gene's germline CDR1 is SGHRS and CDR2 YFSETQ. This CDR3 spans 14 amino acids. CDR3 protein: CASSLERGEETQYF. CDR3 DNA: TGCGCCAGCAGCTTGGAGCGGGGAGAAGAGACCCAGTACTTC.

The chain combines TRBV6-1 with TRBJ1-1; D gene uncertain. V lost 2 bases, J lost 8 bases, and 15 bases lay in between. Germline V gene data show CDR1 as MNHNS and CDR2 as SASEGT. This CDR3 comprises 14 residues. The DNA for the CDR3 is TGTGCCAGCAGTGAAACCGGAAAGACCATAGAAGCTTTCTTT. Translated: CASSETGKTIEAFF.

The rearrangement links TRBV7-9 to TRBJ2-3; a weak D match, TRBD2 (5 bases). Germline-derived CDR1 and CDR2 are SEHNR and FQNEAQ (reference sequence). This CDR3 has 16 amino acids. Trimming took off 1 base at V and 6 bases at J, with 17 bases between the two ends. This chain's CDR3 is CASSLDPSGWEDTQYF. CDR3 DNA: TGTGCCAGCAGCTTAGATCCCAGCGGCTGGGAGGATACGCAGTATTTT.

CDR3 loop: CSAMPGASYEQYF. CDR3 sequence (DNA): TGCAGCGCCATGCCCGGAGCATCCTACGAGCAGTACTTC. The chain employs TRBV29-1 and TRBJ2-7, with D hard to call. Per the germline V gene, CDR1 is SQVTM and CDR2 is ANQGSEA. Deletions cut 7 bases from V and 1 base from J, with 14 bases between. The CDR3 spans 13 residues.

This clone was seen a single time. The gene calls are TRBV5-8 and TRBJ1-6; D possibly corresponds to TRBD1 (6 bases). Germline CDR1 reads SGHTS; CDR2 reads YDEGEE. CDR3 length: 18 amino acids. With 2 bases removed from V and 4 bases from J, the gap between germline ends came to 19 bases. In DNA, the CDR3 is TGTGCCAGCAGCTTAGTACAGGGCGGGGGACCTTATAATTCACCCCTCCACTTT. This codes for CASSLVQGGGPYNSPLHF.

The V gene is TRBV29-1, the J gene TRBJ1-2; TRBD1 agrees at 9 bases. Per germline, CDR1 SQVTM and CDR2 ANQGSEA. The CDR3 extends over 12 amino acids. The V gene end was trimmed by 4 bases and the J gene end by 7 bases; junction bases not matched to a gene: 4. Here the CDR3 reads CSVGGTGSGYTF. The DNA for the CDR3 is TGCAGCGTTGGAGGGACAGGGTCTGGCTACACCTTC.

This clone was seen only a few times. V is TRBV7-9 and J is TRBJ1-2; TRBD1 matches at 9 bases. The V segment lost 5 bases and the J segment 7 bases; nucleotides outside the gene matches: 11. The CDR3 is 15 residues long. CDR1 and CDR2 from the germline V gene are SEHNR and FQNEAQ (reference sequence). The CDR3 reads CASSPQDRGRSGYTF. The DNA for the CDR3 is TGTGCCAGCAGCCCACAGGACAGGGGTCGTAGTGGCTACACCTTC.

This chain uses TRBV6-6 with TRBJ1-2; TRBD1 aligns across 8 bases. The CDR3 covers 15 residues. The germline V gene has CDR1 MNHNY and CDR2 SVGAGI (reference sequence). J gave up 3 bases and V 6 bases, and 9 bases lay outside the gene matches. CDR3 amino acids: CASRADRGGDYGYTF. In nucleotides, the CDR3 is TGTGCCAGCAGGGCCGACAGGGGTGGGGACTATGGCTACACCTTC.

The J gene is TRBJ1-4, the V gene TRBV9; no firm D call. The CDR3 runs 15 residues. Germline CDR1 and CDR2: SGDLS and YYNGEE. Trimming pared 0 bases from V and 7 bases from J, leaving 13 bases between. Written as DNA, the CDR3 is TGTGCCAGCAGCGTAGCTGATGGGTACGGTGAAAAACTGTTTTTT. Translation gives CASSVADGYGEKLFF.

The CDR3 loop is CASSLYMSSYNEQFF. CDR3 coding DNA: TGTGCCAGCAGTTTATACATGAGCTCCTACAATGAGCAGTTCTTC. This chain uses TRBV27 with TRBJ2-1; D is undetermined. CDR1 and CDR2 (germline): MNHEY, SMNVEV (reference sequence). Trimming shortened V by 1 base and J by 0 bases, and 7 bases separated the two germline ends. This CDR3 has 15 residues.

J is TRBJ2-1 and V is TRBV19, with 8 bases lining up with TRBD1. Germline loops: CDR1 LNHDA, CDR2 SQIVND (reference sequence). V lost 4 bases, J lost 2 bases, and 4 bases stayed unmatched. This CDR3 region has 15 residues. The CDR3 DNA follows: TGTGCCAGTAGTACAGGGGGCTGGGCCTACAATGAGCAGTTCTTC. Amino acid sequence: CASSTGGWAYNEQFF.

The chain is built from TRBV7-9 and TRBJ2-3, with TRBD2 matching over 8 bases. V shed 5 bases and J 4 bases; nucleotides not matched to a gene: 8. Germline V gene sequence: CDR1 SEHNR, CDR2 FQNEAQ (reference sequence). CDR3 length equals 15 residues. CDR3 DNA: TGTGCCAGCAGCCTGTGGACTAGCCCCTCAGATACGCAGTATTTT. Its translation: CASSLWTSPSDTQYF.

This clone was counted a single time. The rearrangement links TRBV19 to TRBJ1-2; possible D gene TRBD1, 5 bases. This CDR3 region has 13 residues. Germline loops: CDR1 LNHDA, CDR2 SQIVND (reference sequence). Deletions cut 7 bases from V and 3 bases from J, with 12 bases between. Written as DNA, the CDR3 is TGTGCCAGTAATCGGGGGGAAGACTATGGCTACACCTTC. Amino acids: CASNRGEDYGYTF.